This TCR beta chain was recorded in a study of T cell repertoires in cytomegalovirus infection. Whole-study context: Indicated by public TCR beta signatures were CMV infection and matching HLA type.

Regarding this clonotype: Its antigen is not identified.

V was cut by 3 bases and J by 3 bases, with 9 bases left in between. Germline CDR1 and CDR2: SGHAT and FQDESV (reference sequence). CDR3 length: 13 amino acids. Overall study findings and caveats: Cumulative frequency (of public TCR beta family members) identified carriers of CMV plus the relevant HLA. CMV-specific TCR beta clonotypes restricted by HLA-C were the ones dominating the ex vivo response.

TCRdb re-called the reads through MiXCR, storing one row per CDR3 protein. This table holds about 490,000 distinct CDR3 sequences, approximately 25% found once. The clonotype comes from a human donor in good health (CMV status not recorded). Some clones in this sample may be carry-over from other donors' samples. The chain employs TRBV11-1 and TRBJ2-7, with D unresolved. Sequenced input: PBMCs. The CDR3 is CASSFSSNYEQYF. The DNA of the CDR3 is TGTGCCAGCAGCTTCTCCAGTAACTACGAGCAGTACTTC.